This T cell receptor beta chain was documented in a study of T cell repertoires in cytomegalovirus infection. Study-wide background: Matching HLA type and CMV infection were both indicated by public TCR beta signatures. Overall study findings and caveats: Accumulated public TCR beta family frequency recognized individuals carrying CMV together with the relevant HLA. The response measured ex vivo was dominated by TCR beta clonotypes (HLA-C-restricted and CMV-specific).

This clonotype was observed a handful of times. The antigen is unknown. CDR3 size: 11 residues. Between the trimmed V and J ends, which lost 4 bases and 15 bases, there was a span of 12 bases. CDR1 SEHNR and CDR2 FQNEAQ come from the germline V gene (reference sequence). TCRdb fed the reads into MiXCR, producing one record per CDR3 protein. The sample shows about 160,000 distinct CDR3 sequences, roughly 22% of them seen only once. The sequence derives from a human donor in good health (CMV status not recorded). Some clones in this sample may be carry-over from other donors' samples. The source material was CD8+ T cells from cultured PBMCs, sampled from culture after CMV antigen stimulation. The chain carries TRBV7-9 and TRBJ1-4; D gene unclear. This CDR3 reads CASSSKKMVFF. The CDR3 DNA follows: TGTGCCAGCAGCTCAAAGAAAATGGTGTTTTTT. The whole variable domain, filled in from reference TRBV7-9 and TRBJ1-4, reads DTGVSQNPRHKITKRGQNVTFRCDPISEHNRLYWYRQTLGQGPEFLTYFQNEAQLEKSRLLSDRFSAERPKGSFSTLEIQRTEQGDSAMYLCASSSKKMVFFGSGTQLSVL.